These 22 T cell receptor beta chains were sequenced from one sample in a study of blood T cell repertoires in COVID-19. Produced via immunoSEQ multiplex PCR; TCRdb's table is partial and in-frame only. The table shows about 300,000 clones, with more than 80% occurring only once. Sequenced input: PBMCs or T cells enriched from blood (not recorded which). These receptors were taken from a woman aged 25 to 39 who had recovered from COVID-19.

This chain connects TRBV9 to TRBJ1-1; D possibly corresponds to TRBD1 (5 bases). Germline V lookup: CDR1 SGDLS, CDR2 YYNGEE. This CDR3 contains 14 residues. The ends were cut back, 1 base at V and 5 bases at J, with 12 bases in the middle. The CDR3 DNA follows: TGTGCCAGCAGCGTACCCCCGGGGGGGACTGAAGCTTTCTTT. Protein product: CASSVPPGGTEAFF.

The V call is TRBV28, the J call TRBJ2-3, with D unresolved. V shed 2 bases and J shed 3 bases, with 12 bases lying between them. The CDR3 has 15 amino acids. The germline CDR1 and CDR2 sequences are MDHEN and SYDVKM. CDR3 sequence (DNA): TGTGCCAGCAGTTTAGACGGAAAGAGGACAGATACGCAGTATTTT. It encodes CASSLDGKRTDTQYF.

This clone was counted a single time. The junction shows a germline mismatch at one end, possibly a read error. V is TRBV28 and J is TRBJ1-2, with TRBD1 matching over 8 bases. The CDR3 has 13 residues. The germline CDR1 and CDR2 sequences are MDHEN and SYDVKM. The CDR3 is CAGRGRDRYGYTF. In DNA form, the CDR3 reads TGTGCCGGCAGGGGGCGCGACCGATATGGCTACACCTTC.

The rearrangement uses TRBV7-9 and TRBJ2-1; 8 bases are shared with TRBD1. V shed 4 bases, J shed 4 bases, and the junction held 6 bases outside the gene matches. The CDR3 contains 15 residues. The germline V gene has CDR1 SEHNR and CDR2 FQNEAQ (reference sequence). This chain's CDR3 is CASSSGTGGYNEQFF. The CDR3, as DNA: TGTGCCAGCAGCTCCGGGACAGGAGGTTACAATGAGCAGTTCTTC.

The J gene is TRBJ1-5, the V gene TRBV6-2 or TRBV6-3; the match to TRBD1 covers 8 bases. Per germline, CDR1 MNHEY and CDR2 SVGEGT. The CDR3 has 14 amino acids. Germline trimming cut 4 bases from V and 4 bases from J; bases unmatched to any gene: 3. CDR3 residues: CASSWDRTNQPQHF. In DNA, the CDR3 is TGTGCCAGCAGTTGGGACAGGACGAATCAGCCCCAGCATTTT.

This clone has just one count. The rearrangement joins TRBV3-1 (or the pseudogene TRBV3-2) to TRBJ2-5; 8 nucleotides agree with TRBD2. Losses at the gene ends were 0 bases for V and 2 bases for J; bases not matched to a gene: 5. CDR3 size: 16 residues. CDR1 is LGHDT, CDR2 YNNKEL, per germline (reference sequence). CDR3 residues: CASSQDQGLGQETQYF. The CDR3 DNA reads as TGTGCCAGCAGCCAAGACCAGGGACTAGGGCAAGAGACCCAGTACTTC.

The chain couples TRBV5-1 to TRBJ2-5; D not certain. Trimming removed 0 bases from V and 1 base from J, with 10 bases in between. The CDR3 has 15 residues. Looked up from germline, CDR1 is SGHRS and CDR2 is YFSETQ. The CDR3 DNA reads TGCGCCAGCAGCTTGGGGCCAGCGAGCCAAGAGACCCAGTACTTC. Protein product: CASSLGPASQETQYF.

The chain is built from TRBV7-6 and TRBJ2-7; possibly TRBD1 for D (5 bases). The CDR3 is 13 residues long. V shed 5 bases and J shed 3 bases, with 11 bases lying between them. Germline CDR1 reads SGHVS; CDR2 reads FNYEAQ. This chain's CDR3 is CASSPRQNYEQYF. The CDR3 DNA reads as TGTGCCAGCAGCCCAAGACAGAACTACGAGCAGTACTTC.

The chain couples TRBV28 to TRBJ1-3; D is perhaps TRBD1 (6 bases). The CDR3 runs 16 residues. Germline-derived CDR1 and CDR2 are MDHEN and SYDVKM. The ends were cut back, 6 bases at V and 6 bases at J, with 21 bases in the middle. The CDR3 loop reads CASRDSVRGRENTIYF. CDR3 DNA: TGTGCCAGCAGAGATTCAGTCAGGGGTAGGGAAAACACCATATATTTT.

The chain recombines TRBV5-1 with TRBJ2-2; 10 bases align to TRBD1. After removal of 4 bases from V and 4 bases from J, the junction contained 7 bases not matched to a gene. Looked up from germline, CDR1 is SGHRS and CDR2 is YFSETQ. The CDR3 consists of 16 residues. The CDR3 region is CASSPGQGVSTGELFF. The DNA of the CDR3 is TGCGCCAGCAGCCCTGGACAGGGGGTTAGCACCGGGGAGCTGTTTTTT. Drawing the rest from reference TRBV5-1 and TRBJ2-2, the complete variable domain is KAGVTQTPRYLIKTRGQQVTLSCSPISGHRSVSWYQQTPGQGLQFLFEYFSETQRNKGNFPGRFSGRQFSNSRSEMNVSTLELGDSALYLCASSPGQGVSTGELFFGEGSRLTVL.

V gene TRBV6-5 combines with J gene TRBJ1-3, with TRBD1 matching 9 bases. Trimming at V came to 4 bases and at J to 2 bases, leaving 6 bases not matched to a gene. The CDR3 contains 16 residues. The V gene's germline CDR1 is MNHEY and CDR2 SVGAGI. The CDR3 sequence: CASSFSQGAAGNTIYF. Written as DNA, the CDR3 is TGTGCCAGCAGTTTCTCACAGGGGGCGGCTGGAAACACCATATATTTT.

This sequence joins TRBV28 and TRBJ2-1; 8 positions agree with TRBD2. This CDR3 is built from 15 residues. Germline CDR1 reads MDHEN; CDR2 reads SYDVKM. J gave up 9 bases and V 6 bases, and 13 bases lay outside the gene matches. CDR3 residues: CASSRREGRQSEQFF. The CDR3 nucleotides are TGTGCCAGCAGCCGTCGGGAGGGCCGACAAAGTGAGCAGTTCTTC.

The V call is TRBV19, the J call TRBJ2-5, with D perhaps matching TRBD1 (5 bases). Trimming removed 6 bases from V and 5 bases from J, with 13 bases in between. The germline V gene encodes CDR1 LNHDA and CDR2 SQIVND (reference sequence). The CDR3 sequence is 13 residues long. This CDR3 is CASRQGGEETQYF. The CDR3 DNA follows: TGTGCCAGTAGGCAGGGTGGTGAGGAGACCCAGTACTTC.

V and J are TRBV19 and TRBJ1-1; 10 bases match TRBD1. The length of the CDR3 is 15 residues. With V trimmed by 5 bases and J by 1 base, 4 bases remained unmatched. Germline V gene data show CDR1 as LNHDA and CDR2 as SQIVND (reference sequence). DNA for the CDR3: TGTGCCAGTAGTCCTAGGACAGGGGGGAACACTGAAGCTTTCTTT. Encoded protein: CASSPRTGGNTEAFF. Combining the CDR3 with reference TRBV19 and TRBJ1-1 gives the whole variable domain DGGITQSPKYLFRKEGQNVTLSCEQNLNHDAMYWYRQDPGQGLRLIYYSQIVNDFQKGDIAEGYSVSREKKESFPLTVTSAQKNPTAFYLCASSPRTGGNTEAFFGQGTRLTVV.

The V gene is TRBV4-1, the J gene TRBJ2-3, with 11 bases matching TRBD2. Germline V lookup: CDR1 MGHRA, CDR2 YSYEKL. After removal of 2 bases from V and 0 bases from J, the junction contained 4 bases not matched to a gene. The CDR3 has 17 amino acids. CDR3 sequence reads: CASSQRGLAVSTDTQYF. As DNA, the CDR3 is TGCGCCAGCAGCCAAAGGGGACTAGCGGTTAGCACAGATACGCAGTATTTT.

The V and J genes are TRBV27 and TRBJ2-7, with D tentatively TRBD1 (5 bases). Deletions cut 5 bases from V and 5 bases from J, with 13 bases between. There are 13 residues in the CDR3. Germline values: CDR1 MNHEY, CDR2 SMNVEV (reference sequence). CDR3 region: CASSNPGYNEQYF. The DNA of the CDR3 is TGTGCCAGCAGTAACCCAGGGTATAACGAGCAGTACTTC.

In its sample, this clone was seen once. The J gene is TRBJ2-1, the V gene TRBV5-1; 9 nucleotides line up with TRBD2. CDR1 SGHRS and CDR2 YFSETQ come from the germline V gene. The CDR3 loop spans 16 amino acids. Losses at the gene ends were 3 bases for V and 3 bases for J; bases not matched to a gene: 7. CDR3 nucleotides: TGCGCCAGCAGCTCGTCCGGGACTAGCTTCTACAATGAGCAGTTCTTC. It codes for CASSSSGTSFYNEQFF.

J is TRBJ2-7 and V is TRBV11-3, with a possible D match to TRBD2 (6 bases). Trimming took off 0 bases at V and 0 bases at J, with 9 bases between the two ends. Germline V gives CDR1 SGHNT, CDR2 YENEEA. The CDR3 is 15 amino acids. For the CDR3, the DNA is TGTGCCAGCAGCTTAGATTTCGGGAGCTCCTACGAGCAGTACTTC. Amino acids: CASSLDFGSSYEQYF.

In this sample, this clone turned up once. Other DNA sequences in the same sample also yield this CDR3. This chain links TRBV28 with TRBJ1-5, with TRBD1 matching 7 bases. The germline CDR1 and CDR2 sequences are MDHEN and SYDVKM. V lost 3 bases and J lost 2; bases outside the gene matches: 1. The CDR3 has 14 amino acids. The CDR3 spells CASSLGQRNQPQHF. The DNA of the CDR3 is TGTGCCAGCAGTTTGGGACAGCGCAATCAGCCCCAGCATTTT.

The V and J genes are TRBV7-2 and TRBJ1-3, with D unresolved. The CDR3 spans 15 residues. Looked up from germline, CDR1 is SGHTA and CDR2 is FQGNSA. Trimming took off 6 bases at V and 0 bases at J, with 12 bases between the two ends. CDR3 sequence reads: CASRQNSGSGNTIYF. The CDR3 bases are TGTGCCAGCAGGCAAAACAGCGGCTCTGGAAACACCATATATTTT.

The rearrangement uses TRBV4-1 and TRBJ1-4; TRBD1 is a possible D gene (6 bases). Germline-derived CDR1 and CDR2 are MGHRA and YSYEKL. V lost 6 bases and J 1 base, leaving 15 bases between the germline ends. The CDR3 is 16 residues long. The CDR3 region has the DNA TGCGCCAGCAGTCCAGGGGAGGGTGTAACTAATGAAAAACTGTTTTTT. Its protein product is CASSPGEGVTNEKLFF.

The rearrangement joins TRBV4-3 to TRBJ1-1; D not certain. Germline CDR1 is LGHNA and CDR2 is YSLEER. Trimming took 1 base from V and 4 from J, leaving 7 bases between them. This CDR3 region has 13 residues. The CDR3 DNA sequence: TGCGCCAGCAGCCAAGTTATCGTCACTGAAGCTTTCTTT. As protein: CASSQVIVTEAFF.